Below, 32 T cell receptor beta chains from the same sample are listed, as sequenced in a study of blood T cell repertoires in COVID-19. The assay was immunoSEQ multiplex PCR, and TCRdb's table has in-frame clones only and misses some. The repertoire consists of about 220,000 clones, with approximately 80% occurring once and the leading ten covering just under 20%. Sample: peripheral blood. The receptors derive from a man aged 25-40 years with active or convalescent COVID-19.

The V and J genes are TRBV2 and TRBJ2-5; 12 bases agree with TRBD2. CDR1 is SNHLY and CDR2 is FYNNEI in the germline V gene. This CDR3 region has 15 residues. Unmatched junction bases numbered 8, after V lost 6 bases and J lost 6 bases. This chain's CDR3 is CASSLLAGGPQTQYF. In DNA, the CDR3 is TGTGCCAGCAGCTTACTAGCGGGGGGCCCTCAGACCCAGTACTTC.

This chain connects TRBV19 to TRBJ1-1; D unresolved. CDR3 length equals 14 residues. In germline, CDR1 is LNHDA, CDR2 SQIVND (reference sequence). V lost 0 bases and J 2 bases, leaving 7 bases between the germline ends. Here the CDR3 reads CASSIDPVNTEAFF. The CDR3 nucleotides read TGTGCCAGTAGTATAGACCCGGTCAACACTGAAGCTTTCTTT.

The V gene is TRBV15, the J gene TRBJ2-2; 7 nucleotides line up with TRBD1. The trim removed 0 bases at V and 4 bases at J, leaving 8 bases unmatched. Per germline, CDR1 LNHNV and CDR2 YYDKDF (reference sequence). The CDR3 is 17 amino acids. The CDR3 sequence: CATSRDEARGFTGELFF. The CDR3 DNA reads as TGTGCCACCAGCAGAGATGAGGCCAGGGGGTTCACCGGGGAGCTGTTTTTT. The full variable domain, in which reference TRBV15 and TRBJ2-2 provide the parts outside the CDR3, is DAMVIQNPRYQVTQFGKPVTLSCSQTLNHNVMYWYQQKSSQAPKLLFHYYDKDFNNEADTPDNFQSRRPNTSFCFLDIRSPGLGDTAMYLCATSRDEARGFTGELFFGEGSRLTVL.

This sequence joins TRBV30 and TRBJ2-3; 8 bases align to TRBD2. This CDR3 is built from 14 residues. Germline V gene lookup returns CDR1 GTSNPN and CDR2 SVGIG (reference sequence). Trimming removed 3 bases from V and 1 base from J; junction bases left unmatched: 3. CDR3 loop: CAWSQAGGTDTQYF. In DNA form, the CDR3 reads TGTGCCTGGAGCCAAGCGGGGGGCACAGATACGCAGTATTTT.

The chain employs TRBV5-1 and TRBJ2-5; D perhaps matches TRBD2 (6 bases). CDR1 is SGHRS and CDR2 is YFSETQ in the germline V gene. This CDR3 is 15 amino acids long. Deletions cut 1 base from V and 1 base from J, with 11 bases between. This CDR3 is CASSLSLAPQETQYF. The CDR3 DNA reads TGCGCCAGCAGCTTGAGTCTAGCGCCCCAAGAGACCCAGTACTTC.

This chain uses TRBV2 with TRBJ2-7; perhaps TRBD2 as D (5 bases). The CDR3 covers 10 residues. Trimming cost V 6 bases and J 6 bases, with 6 bases left between them. CDR1 and CDR2 from the germline V gene are SNHLY and FYNNEI. CDR3 residues: CASRGSEQYF. CDR3 DNA: TGTGCCAGCAGGGGGAGCGAGCAGTACTTC.

The chain joins TRBV11-2 to TRBJ1-1; 7 nucleotides align to TRBD1. Germline V gene sequence: CDR1 SGHAT, CDR2 FQNNGV. V dropped 5 bases and J dropped 1; count of bases not matched to a gene: 4. The CDR3 length is 14 residues. The CDR3 sequence is CASSGGQKNTEAFF. CDR3 sequence (DNA): TGTGCCAGCAGCGGGGGACAGAAGAACACTGAAGCTTTCTTT.

The table lists this clone with a few counts. This chain uses TRBV4-1 with TRBJ2-2; the D gene is possibly TRBD1 (6 bases). Germline V gene lookup returns CDR1 MGHRA and CDR2 YSYEKL. The CDR3 is made up of 18 amino acids. V was trimmed by 0 bases and J by 6 bases, leaving 20 bases between them. CDR3 sequence: CASSQESGGAGPPGELFF. CDR3 bases: TGCGCCAGCAGCCAAGAATCTGGGGGCGCGGGTCCCCCCGGGGAGCTGTTTTTT.

The genes are TRBV5-6 and TRBJ2-3; D gene uncertain. The CDR3 runs to 14 residues. Trimming stripped 1 base from V and 0 bases from J, with 6 bases between. Germline V gives CDR1 SGHDT, CDR2 YYEEEE. CDR3 nucleotide sequence: TGTGCCAGCAGCTTGTATACTAGCACAGATACGCAGTATTTT. Translation: CASSLYTSTDTQYF.

For the CDR3, the DNA is TGTGCCAGCAGCTTATCCCCTCAGGGCTACACCTTC. Its translation is CASSLSPQGYTF. The rearrangement links TRBV7-9 to TRBJ1-2; no clear D. The V end was cut by 2 bases, the J end by 8 bases, with 9 bases between. There are 12 residues in the CDR3. The germline V gene has CDR1 SEHNR and CDR2 FQNEAQ (reference sequence).

The chain joins TRBV19 to TRBJ1-1; D perhaps matches TRBD1 (5 bases). Between the trimmed V and J ends, which lost 11 bases and 1 base, there was a span of 11 bases. Germline-derived CDR1 and CDR2 are LNHDA and SQIVND (reference sequence). The CDR3 extends over 12 amino acids. The CDR3 nucleotides are TGTGCCTCAGCAACAGGGAACACTGAAGCTTTCTTT. It encodes CASATGNTEAFF.

The chain combines TRBV7-9 with TRBJ1-5; 7 positions agree with TRBD1. V lost 0 bases and J lost 6; bases outside the gene matches: 8. The CDR3 has 16 amino acids. Germline V gene data show CDR1 as SEHNR and CDR2 as FQNEAQ (reference sequence). DNA of the CDR3: TGTGCCAGCAGCTTAGCGGGGCAGGGGGAAGGTCAGCCCCAGCATTTT. Its translation: CASSLAGQGEGQPQHF.

This clone was observed once. The chain couples TRBV4-3 to TRBJ1-1; perhaps TRBD1 as D (6 bases). The V gene lost 0 bases and the J gene lost 1 base, with 12 bases spanning the gap. Germline V gene data show CDR1 as LGHNA and CDR2 as YSLEER. CDR3 length: 16 residues. The chain's CDR3 is CASSQELGGANTEAFF. The DNA for the CDR3 is TGCGCCAGCAGCCAAGAGTTAGGGGGAGCGAACACTGAAGCTTTCTTT.

The chain has TRBV7-6 and TRBJ1-3; possible D gene TRBD1, 6 bases. Germline V gene data show CDR1 as SGHVS and CDR2 as FNYEAQ. The CDR3 spans 17 residues. The V end was cut by 0 bases, the J end by 6 bases, with 18 bases between. CDR3 amino acids: CASSLAQGGQRVNTIYF. In DNA, the CDR3 is TGTGCCAGCAGCTTAGCGCAAGGTGGACAGAGAGTAAACACCATATATTTT.

V and J are TRBV7-9 and TRBJ2-1; 10 nucleotides match TRBD1. CDR3 length: 14 residues. Trimming removed 3 bases from V and 6 bases from J; junction bases left unmatched: 2. Germline CDR1 is SEHNR and CDR2 is FQNEAQ (reference sequence). As DNA, the CDR3 is TGTGCCAGCAGCTTCCGGACAGGGGGCAATGAGCAGTTCTTC. This translates into CASSFRTGGNEQFF. Complete variable domain (other parts from reference TRBV7-9 and TRBJ2-1): DTGVSQNPRHKITKRGQNVTFRCDPISEHNRLYWYRQTLGQGPEFLTYFQNEAQLEKSRLLSDRFSAERPKGSFSTLEIQRTEQGDSAMYLCASSFRTGGNEQFFGPGTRLTVL.

The J gene is TRBJ1-3, the V gene TRBV5-1; D is possibly TRBD1 (6 bases). The CDR3 spans 16 residues. Trimming left V 4 bases short and J 1 base short, with 15 bases between. Germline V lookup: CDR1 SGHRS, CDR2 YFSETQ. This CDR3 is CASSTAGAASGNTIYF. DNA of the CDR3: TGCGCCAGCAGCACCGCGGGGGCGGCTTCTGGAAACACCATATATTTT.

The rearrangement links TRBV5-1 to TRBJ1-5, with TRBD1 as a possible D gene (5 bases). V shed 4 bases and J shed 3 bases, with 14 bases lying between them. CDR1 is SGHRS and CDR2 is YFSETQ in the germline V gene. The CDR3 is 15 amino acids. The CDR3 region has the DNA TGCGCCAGCAGCATCCTAGACAGTACCAATCAGCCCCAGCATTTT. Its translation: CASSILDSTNQPQHF.

DNA of the CDR3: TGTGCCAGCAGTGATTTAGACTCTCAGACCTATGGCTACACCTTC. It translates to CASSDLDSQTYGYTF. The chain joins TRBV6-1 to TRBJ1-2; D gene ambiguous. This CDR3 is built from 15 residues. Per the germline V gene, CDR1 is MNHNS and CDR2 is SASEGT. Between the trimmed V and J ends, which lost 3 bases and 4 bases, there was a span of 15 bases.

The chain couples TRBV7-9 to TRBJ2-1, with TRBD2 identical over 7 bases. V shed 2 bases and J 7 bases; nucleotides not matched to a gene: 8. Germline V CDR1 and CDR2: SEHNR, FQNEAQ (reference sequence). This CDR3 is built from 15 residues. The CDR3 protein is CASSLLRELRNEQFF. CDR3 sequence (DNA): TGTGCCAGCAGCTTATTGCGGGAGTTACGGAATGAGCAGTTCTTC.

This rearrangement joins TRBV24-1 to TRBJ2-5; 9 nucleotides match TRBD1. The CDR3 length is 15 residues. Per the germline V gene, CDR1 is KGHDR and CDR2 is SFDVKD. V dropped 4 bases and J dropped 5; count of bases not matched to a gene: 7. CDR3 nucleotides: TGTGCCACCAGTGAACCCACAGGGGGCCGGGAGACCCAGTACTTC. Amino acids: CATSEPTGGRETQYF.

The chain combines TRBV4-3 with TRBJ2-3; no firm D call. The CDR3 covers 15 residues. CDR1 is LGHNA and CDR2 is YSLEER in the germline V gene. V was cut by 0 bases and J by 0 bases, with 7 bases left in between. The CDR3 DNA reads TGCGCCAGCAGCCAAGATGCGGTTAGCACAGATACGCAGTATTTT. Amino acid sequence: CASSQDAVSTDTQYF.

The chain uses TRBV6-2 or TRBV6-3 and TRBJ1-5, with D maybe TRBD1 (5 bases). The CDR3 extends over 15 amino acids. V gave up 6 bases and J gave up 2 bases, with 14 bases separating them. Germline V gives CDR1 MNHEY, CDR2 SVGEGT. DNA of the CDR3: TGTGCCAGCAGCGAAAGGGGATTAGGCAATCAGCCCCAGCATTTT. It specifies CASSERGLGNQPQHF.

This chain links TRBV6-5 with TRBJ2-1, with 7 bases matching TRBD2. CDR3 size: 15 residues. V lost 8 bases to trimming and J lost 3 bases; unmatched junction nucleotides: 10. The germline CDR1 and CDR2 sequences are MNHEY and SVGAGI. Here the CDR3 reads CASQPGTTHYNEQFF. In nucleotides, the CDR3 is TGTGCCAGCCAACCCGGGACTACTCACTACAATGAGCAGTTCTTC.

The chain links TRBV5-6 to TRBJ2-1; the D is unclear. This CDR3 has 12 amino acids. V shed 0 bases and J shed 6 bases, with 4 bases lying between them. Looked up from germline, CDR1 is SGHDT and CDR2 is YYEEEE. Here the CDR3 DNA reads TGTGCCAGCAGCTTGGTTAGCAATGAGCAGTTCTTC. This sequence encodes CASSLVSNEQFF.

V and J are TRBV7-2 and TRBJ2-5; D might be TRBD1 (6 bases). CDR3 length equals 16 residues. Germline assignment: CDR1 SGHTA and CDR2 FQGNSA. V was pared by 3 bases and J by 2 bases, with 16 bases between. The CDR3 reads CASSLHPGHRQETQYF. The CDR3 DNA is TGTGCCAGCAGCTTGCATCCGGGACACCGGCAAGAGACCCAGTACTTC.

The V and J genes are TRBV5-1 and TRBJ2-7; D unclear. CDR3 size: 13 residues. Germline V CDR1 and CDR2: SGHRS, YFSETQ. Trimming left V 0 bases short and J 0 bases short, with 4 bases between. For the CDR3, the DNA is TGCGCCAGCAGCTTGGTAGTCTCCTACGAGCAGTACTTC. This sequence encodes CASSLVVSYEQYF.

The chain links TRBV2 to TRBJ1-1; no definite D call. The CDR3 totals 14 residues. CDR1 and CDR2 (germline): SNHLY, FYNNEI. V gave up 6 bases and J gave up 0 bases, with 11 bases separating them. This chain's CDR3 is CASRLDWLNTEAFF. The CDR3 nucleotides are TGTGCCAGCAGGCTCGATTGGCTGAACACTGAAGCTTTCTTT.

The V and J genes are TRBV7-8 and TRBJ2-3, with a tentative D call TRBD2 (5 bases). The germline CDR1 and CDR2 sequences are SGHVS and FQNEAQ. This CDR3 has 13 amino acids. Trimming left V 4 bases short and J 0 bases short, with 5 bases between. The CDR3 nucleotides read TGTGCCAGCAGCTCGGGGAGCACAGATACGCAGTATTTT. Translated, it gives CASSSGSTDTQYF.

This clone is a singleton in its sample. V usage is TRBV6-5 and J usage is TRBJ1-2; TRBD1 might be the D (6 bases). CDR3 length: 14 amino acids. The germline V gene has CDR1 MNHEY and CDR2 SVGAGI. The V and J ends lost 6 bases and 4 bases respectively, with 15 bases between them. The chain's CDR3 is CASRTYRVTYGYTF. The CDR3 bases are TGTGCCAGCAGGACCTACAGGGTAACCTATGGCTACACCTTC.

The chain combines TRBV7-9 with TRBJ1-1; 9 nucleotides align to TRBD1. The CDR3 has 16 residues. Germline CDR1 is SEHNR and CDR2 is FQNEAQ (reference sequence). With V trimmed by 2 bases and J by 4 bases, 8 bases remained unmatched. The CDR3 region has the DNA TGTGCCAGCAGCTTAACAGGGGGCGTATCGGGCACTGAAGCTTTCTTT. It specifies CASSLTGGVSGTEAFF.

This chain connects TRBV4-1 to TRBJ2-2; 10 nucleotides match TRBD2. From germline, CDR1 is MGHRA and CDR2 YSYEKL. The V and J ends lost 2 bases and 0 bases, in that order; junction bases with no gene match: 12. The CDR3 sequence is 20 residues long. The CDR3 reads CASSQRVTGSGGANTGELFF. Here the CDR3 DNA reads TGCGCCAGCAGCCAACGAGTAACGGGGAGCGGGGGGGCGAACACCGGGGAGCTGTTTTTT.

The CDR3 sequence is CASSLSFAGAGNQPQHF. As DNA, the CDR3 is TGTGCCAGCAGTTTATCTTTCGCAGGGGCCGGCAATCAGCCCCAGCATTTT. The chain couples TRBV27 to TRBJ1-5; D perhaps matches TRBD1 (6 bases). CDR1 is MNHEY, CDR2 SMNVEV, per germline (reference sequence). This CDR3 spans 17 amino acids. V lost 0 bases, J lost 2 bases, and 14 bases lay in between.